The 13 T cell receptor beta chains in this list originate from one sample, sequenced in a study of CD8 T cells in ankylosing spondylitis. Study-level points and caveats: Characteristic, it appeared, of ankylosing spondylitis blood was a TCR beta motif of several highly homologous variants.

For these receptors, no antigen is known. TCRdb used MiXCR to reprocess the 5' RACE reads, holding one entry per CDR3 protein. Among 500,000 or so distinct CDR3 sequences listed, roughly 5.3% were seen once. Sequenced input: blood, either unsorted or a sorted T cell fraction (not recorded which). Receptor source: a male donor with ankylosing spondylitis.

This clonotype was recorded at least ten times. CDR3 sequence (DNA): TGCGCCAGCAGCCAAGTGTATAGGGGCAACACCGGGGAGCTGTTTTTT. As protein: CASSQVYRGNTGELFF. V gene TRBV4-3 combines with J gene TRBJ2-2, with a tentative D call TRBD1 (5 bases). Trimming stripped 1 base from V and 2 bases from J, with 11 bases between. This CDR3 comprises 16 residues. The germline V gene has CDR1 LGHNA and CDR2 YSLEER.

There are many counts of this clonotype. This rearrangement joins TRBV20-1 to TRBJ2-7, with no clear D. CDR1 is DFQATT and CDR2 is SNEGSKA in the germline V gene (reference sequence). The CDR3 contains 12 residues. V lost 2 bases, J lost 2 bases, and 7 bases lay in between. CDR3 sequence (DNA): TGCAGTGCTAGACCGGTGGCCTACGAGCAGTACTTC. Amino acid sequence: CSARPVAYEQYF.

This clonotype has at least ten counts. This chain links TRBV6-5 with TRBJ2-6; D is undetermined. Germline-derived CDR1 and CDR2 are MNHEY and SVGAGI. CDR3 length: 15 amino acids. Trimming pared 2 bases from V and 2 bases from J, leaving 7 bases between. CDR3 protein: CASSYGNPGANVLTF. CDR3 nucleotides: TGTGCCAGCAGTTACGGGAACCCTGGGGCCAACGTCCTGACTTTC.

The rearrangement links TRBV20-1 to TRBJ2-7, with D perhaps TRBD1 or TRBD2 (5 bases each). This CDR3 is 13 amino acids long. V was pared by 5 bases and J by 0 bases, with 11 bases between. Per germline, CDR1 DFQATT and CDR2 SNEGSKA (reference sequence). Here the CDR3 DNA reads TGCAGTGCTGGGAGAGGGACCTCCTACGAGCAGTACTTC. It yields the protein CSAGRGTSYEQYF.

This clonotype occurred many times. The chain joins TRBV20-1 to TRBJ2-1; 8 bases match TRBD2. After removal of 5 bases from V and 0 bases from J, the junction contained 12 bases not matched to a gene. CDR3 length: 17 amino acids. Germline V gene lookup returns CDR1 DFQATT and CDR2 SNEGSKA (reference sequence). The CDR3 region is CSALYPGGAPSYNEQFF. CDR3 bases: TGCAGTGCTCTATACCCGGGGGGGGCCCCCTCCTACAATGAGCAGTTCTTC.

Many counts were recorded for this clonotype. The chain links TRBV7-2 to TRBJ2-3, with a tentative D call TRBD2 (6 bases). CDR1 and CDR2 (germline): SGHTA, FQGNSA. V lost 5 bases, J lost 5 bases, and 11 bases lay in between. This CDR3 spans 13 amino acids. The CDR3 DNA follows: TGTGCCAGCAGCCCGAACGGGGGAGATACGCAGTATTTT. Its translation: CASSPNGGDTQYF.

This clonotype showed up just a few times. The V gene is TRBV6-5, the J gene TRBJ1-2; TRBD1 matches at 8 bases. The CDR3 spans 13 residues. V was pared by 2 bases and J by 8 bases, with 4 bases of the junction left unmatched. Germline assignment: CDR1 MNHEY and CDR2 SVGAGI. The CDR3 bases are TGTGCCAGCAGTTACGGCGGGACAGGAGGCTACACCTTC. This codes for CASSYGGTGGYTF.

This clonotype was seen at least ten times. The rearrangement joins TRBV29-1 to TRBJ1-1; 7 bases are a match to TRBD1. The germline gives CDR1 SQVTM, CDR2 ANQGSEA. The J segment lost 6 bases and the V segment lost 6 bases, leaving 16 bases of the junction unmatched. CDR3 length equals 15 residues. This CDR3 is CSVFGTVADIAEAFF. The CDR3 DNA follows: TGCAGCGTGTTCGGGACAGTTGCCGATATCGCTGAAGCTTTCTTT.

This clonotype showed up many times. The chain couples TRBV5-1 to TRBJ1-1, with D uncertain. V was pared by 0 bases and J by 6 bases, with 12 bases between. From germline, CDR1 is SGHRS and CDR2 YFSETQ. This CDR3 comprises 14 residues. The CDR3 bases are TGCGCCAGCAGCTTGGGGACCTCCCGGGCTGAAGCTTTCTTT. Translation: CASSLGTSRAEAFF.

This clonotype was seen a few times. V is TRBV27 and J is TRBJ2-1; 8 bases match TRBD2. CDR1 is MNHEY and CDR2 is SMNVEV in the germline V gene (reference sequence). This CDR3 is 17 amino acids long. The trim removed 5 bases at V and 1 base at J, leaving 10 bases unmatched. The CDR3, as DNA: TGTGCCAGCAGTCCCTGGACTAGCCCCTCGTCCTACAATGAGCAGTTCTTC. As protein: CASSPWTSPSSYNEQFF.

This clonotype was seen repeatedly, ten times or more. The rearrangement uses TRBV11-2 and TRBJ2-5; D ambiguous. CDR3 size: 15 residues. V was trimmed by 0 bases and J by 0 bases, leaving 8 bases between them. Germline V gives CDR1 SGHAT, CDR2 FQNNGV. The CDR3 DNA reads TGTGCCAGCAGCTTAGATCGATGGTACCAAGAGACCCAGTACTTC. Translation gives CASSLDRWYQETQYF.

This clonotype has at least ten counts. The rearrangement links TRBV5-1 to TRBJ1-1; no definite D call. The CDR3 contains 13 residues. The germline CDR1 and CDR2 sequences are SGHRS and YFSETQ. Trimming removed 2 bases from V and 3 bases from J, with 8 bases in between. The DNA of the CDR3 is TGCGCCAGCAGCTTAGCCATCTACACTGAAGCTTTCTTT. Translating it yields CASSLAIYTEAFF.

This clonotype was recorded at least ten times. This sequence joins TRBV7-9 and TRBJ2-3, with 7 bases matching TRBD2. The germline CDR1 and CDR2 sequences are SEHNR and FQNEAQ (reference sequence). This CDR3 has 16 amino acids. Trimming cost V 2 bases and J 2 bases; bases outside gene matches: 7. As DNA, the CDR3 is TGTGCCAGCAGCTTACTAGCGGAGACGGTCACAGATACGCAGTATTTT. Its translation is CASSLLAETVTDTQYF.